The clone carrying this TCR beta chain showed up just once. The antigen is undetermined. The ends lost 2 bases at V and 5 bases at J; junction bases unmatched: 5. The CDR3 runs 16 residues. Germline assignment: CDR1 LNHDA and CDR2 SQIVND (reference sequence). Treatment here: oral pan-JAK inhibitor, 5-10 mg twice daily. Sorting of CD4+ and CD8+ T cells was performed on PBMCs. The data were taken from a study of CD8+ T cells in alopecia areata. Study findings and constraints: Scalp samples also contribute reads from the resident alphabeta T cells found in normal skin.

It was cDNA, reverse transcribed from extracted RNA, that served as the sequencing template. Sequencing was performed with immunoSEQ multiplex PCR; in TCRdb, only in-frame clones are kept and a portion is missing. The profile shows fewer than 250,000 clones, 43% of them singletons. This sample comprised CD4+ T cells sorted from blood, obtained at approximately week 36, from a patient treated with tofacitinib. The V and J genes are TRBV19 and TRBJ2-7, with 14 bases aligning to TRBD2. The receptor was isolated from a human donor with alopecia areata. CDR3 sequence: CASSIRPGLAGDEQYF. The CDR3 DNA follows: TGTGCCAGTAGTATACGTCCGGGACTAGCGGGAGACGAGCAGTACTTC. Looking up the rest from reference TRBV19 and TRBJ2-7 gives the full variable domain: DGGITQSPKYLFRKEGQNVTLSCEQNLNHDAMYWYRQDPGQGLRLIYYSQIVNDFQKGDIAEGYSVSREKKESFPLTVTSAQKNPTAFYLCASSIRPGLAGDEQYFGPGTRLTVT.